This T cell receptor (beta chain) originates from a study of blood T cell repertoires in COVID-19. Assay used: immunoSEQ multiplex PCR; TCRdb lists only in-frame clones, some missing. The sample carries about 190,000 clones, approximately 90% recorded once. CDR1 is LGHDT and CDR2 is YNNKEL in the germline V gene (reference sequence). This CDR3 is built from 12 residues. V lost 4 bases, J lost 5 bases, and 6 bases lay in between. The source is a man between 25 and 39 years old with acute or convalescent COVID-19. The sequencing input was peripheral blood. V usage is TRBV3-1 (or the pseudogene TRBV3-2) and J usage is TRBJ1-5, with D hard to call. CDR3 amino acids: CASSLADQPQHF. Written as DNA, the CDR3 is TGTGCCAGCAGCCTGGCAGATCAGCCCCAGCATTTT.